This T cell receptor beta chain is drawn from a study of OX40 agonist ivuxolimab in advanced cancers. Whole-study context: Clinicians treated patients with ivuxolimab, an agonistic anti-OX40 (CD134) antibody. Of mixed ages from about 23 to 90 and averaging roughly 66 years, the group was about 86% male. Whole-study findings and limits: The expanded peripheral T cells' antigen specificity was not determined.

Comments on this clone: Its specificity is not known.

CDR1 is SQVTM and CDR2 is ANQGSEA in the germline V gene. V lost 6 bases to trimming and J lost 4 bases; unmatched junction nucleotides: 5. This CDR3 is built from 13 residues. This table comes from immunoSEQ multiplex PCR, and its TCRdb copy is limited to in-frame clones, with some not included. The sample carries tens of thousands of clones, less than 90% recorded once. The chain carries TRBV29-1 and TRBJ1-2; TRBD1 matches 10 bases. The origin of this receptor is an adult with an advanced solid tumor such as melanoma, head and neck, liver or kidney cancer. Sequenced material: CD4+ or CD8+ T cells sorted from blood, taken in a trial of the OX40 agonist ivuxolimab. The CDR3 coding sequence is TGCAGCGTCCGGGACAGGGGTTTCTATGGCTACACCTTC. Translated: CSVRDRGFYGYTF.